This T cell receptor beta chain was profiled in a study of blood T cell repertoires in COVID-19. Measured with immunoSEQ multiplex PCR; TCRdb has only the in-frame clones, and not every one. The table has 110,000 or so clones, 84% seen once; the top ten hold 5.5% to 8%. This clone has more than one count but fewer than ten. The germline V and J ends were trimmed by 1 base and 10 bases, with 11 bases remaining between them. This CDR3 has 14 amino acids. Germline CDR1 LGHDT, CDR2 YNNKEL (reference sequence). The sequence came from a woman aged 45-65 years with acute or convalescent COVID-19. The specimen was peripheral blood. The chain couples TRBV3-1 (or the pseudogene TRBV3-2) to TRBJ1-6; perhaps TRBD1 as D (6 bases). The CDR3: CASSQVDRPSPLHF. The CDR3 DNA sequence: TGTGCCAGCAGCCAAGTAGACAGGCCATCACCCCTCCACTTT.